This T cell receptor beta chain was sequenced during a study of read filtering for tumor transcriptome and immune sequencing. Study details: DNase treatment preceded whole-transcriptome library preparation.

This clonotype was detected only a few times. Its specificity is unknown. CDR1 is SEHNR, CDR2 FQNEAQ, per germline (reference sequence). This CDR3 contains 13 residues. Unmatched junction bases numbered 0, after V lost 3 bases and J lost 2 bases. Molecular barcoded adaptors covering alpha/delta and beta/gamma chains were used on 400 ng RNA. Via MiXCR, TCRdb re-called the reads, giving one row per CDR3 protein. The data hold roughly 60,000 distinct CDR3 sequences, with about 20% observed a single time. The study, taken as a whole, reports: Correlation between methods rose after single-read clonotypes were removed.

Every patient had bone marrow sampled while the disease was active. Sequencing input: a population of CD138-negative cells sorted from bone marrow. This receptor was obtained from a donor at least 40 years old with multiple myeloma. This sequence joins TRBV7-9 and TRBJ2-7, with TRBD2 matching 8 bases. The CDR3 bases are TGTGCCAGCAGCTTGACTAGCGCCTACGAGCAGTACTTC. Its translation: CASSLTSAYEQYF.